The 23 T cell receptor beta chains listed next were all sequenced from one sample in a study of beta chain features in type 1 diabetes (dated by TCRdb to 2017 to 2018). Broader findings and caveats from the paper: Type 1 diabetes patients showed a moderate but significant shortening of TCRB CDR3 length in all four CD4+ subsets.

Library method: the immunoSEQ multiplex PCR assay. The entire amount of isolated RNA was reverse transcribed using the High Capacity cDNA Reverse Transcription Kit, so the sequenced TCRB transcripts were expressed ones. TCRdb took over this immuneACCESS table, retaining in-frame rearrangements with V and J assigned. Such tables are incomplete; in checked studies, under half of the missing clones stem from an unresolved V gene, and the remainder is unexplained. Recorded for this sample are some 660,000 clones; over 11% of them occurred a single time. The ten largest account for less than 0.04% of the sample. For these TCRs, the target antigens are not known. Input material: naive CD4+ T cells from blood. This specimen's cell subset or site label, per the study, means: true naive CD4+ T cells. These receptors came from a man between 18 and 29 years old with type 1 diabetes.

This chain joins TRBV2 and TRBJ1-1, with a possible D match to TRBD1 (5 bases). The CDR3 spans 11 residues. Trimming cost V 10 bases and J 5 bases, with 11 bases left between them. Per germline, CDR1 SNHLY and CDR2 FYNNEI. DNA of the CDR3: TGTGCCACCCGGTCAGGGACTGAAGCTTTCTTT. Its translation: CATRSGTEAFF.

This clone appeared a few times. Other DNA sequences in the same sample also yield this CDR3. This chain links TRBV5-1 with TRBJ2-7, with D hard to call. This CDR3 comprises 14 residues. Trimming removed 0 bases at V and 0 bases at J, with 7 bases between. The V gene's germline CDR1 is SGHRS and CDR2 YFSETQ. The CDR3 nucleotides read TGCGCCAGCAGCTTGGTAGGTGCCTCCTACGAGCAGTACTTC. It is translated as CASSLVGASYEQYF. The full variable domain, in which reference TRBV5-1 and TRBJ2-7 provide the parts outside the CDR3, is KAGVTQTPRYLIKTRGQQVTLSCSPISGHRSVSWYQQTPGQGLQFLFEYFSETQRNKGNFPGRFSGRQFSNSRSEMNVSTLELGDSALYLCASSLVGASYEQYFGPGTRLTVT.

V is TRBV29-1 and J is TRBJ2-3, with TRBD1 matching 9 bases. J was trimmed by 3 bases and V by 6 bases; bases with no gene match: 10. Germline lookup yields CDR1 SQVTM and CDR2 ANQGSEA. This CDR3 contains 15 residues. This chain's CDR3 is CSVTPGQGMTDTQYF. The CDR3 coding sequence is TGCAGCGTAACTCCGGGACAGGGAATGACAGATACGCAGTATTTT.

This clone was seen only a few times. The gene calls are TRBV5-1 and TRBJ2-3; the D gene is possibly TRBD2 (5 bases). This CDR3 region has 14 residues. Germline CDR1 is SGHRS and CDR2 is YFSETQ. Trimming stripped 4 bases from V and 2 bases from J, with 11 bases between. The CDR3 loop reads CASSQRGLTDTQYF. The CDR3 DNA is TGCGCCAGCAGCCAACGCGGGCTCACAGATACGCAGTATTTT.

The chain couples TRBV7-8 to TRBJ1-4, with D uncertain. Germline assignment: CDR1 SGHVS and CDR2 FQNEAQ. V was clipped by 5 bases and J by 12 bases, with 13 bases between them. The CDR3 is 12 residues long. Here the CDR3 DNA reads TGTGCCAGCAGCCCCTACCAAGGACAACTGTTTTTT. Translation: CASSPYQGQLFF.

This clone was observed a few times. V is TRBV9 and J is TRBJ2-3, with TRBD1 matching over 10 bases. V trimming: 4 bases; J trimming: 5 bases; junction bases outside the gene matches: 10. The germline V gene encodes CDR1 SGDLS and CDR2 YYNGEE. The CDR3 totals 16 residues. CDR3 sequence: CASSTMTGGEGDTQYF. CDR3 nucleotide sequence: TGTGCCAGCAGCACCATGACAGGGGGCGAGGGAGATACGCAGTATTTT. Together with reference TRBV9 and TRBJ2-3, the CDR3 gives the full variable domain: DSGVTQTPKHLITATGQRVTLRCSPRSGDLSVYWYQQSLDQGLQFLIQYYNGEERAKGNILERFSAQQFPDLHSELNLSSLELGDSALYFCASSTMTGGEGDTQYFGPGTRLTVL.

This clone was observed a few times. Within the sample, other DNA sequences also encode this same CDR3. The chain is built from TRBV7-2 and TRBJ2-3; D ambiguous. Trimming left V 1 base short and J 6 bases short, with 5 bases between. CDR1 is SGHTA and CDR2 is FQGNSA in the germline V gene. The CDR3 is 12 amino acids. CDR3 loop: CASSLDTDTQYF. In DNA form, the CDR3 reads TGTGCCAGCAGCTTAGACACGGATACGCAGTATTTT. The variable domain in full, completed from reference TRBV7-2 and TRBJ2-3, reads GAGVSQSPSNKVTEKGKDVELRCDPISGHTALYWYRQSLGQGLEFLIYFQGNSAPDKSGLPSDRFSAERTGGSVSTLTIQRTQQEDSAVYLCASSLDTDTQYFGPGTRLTVL.

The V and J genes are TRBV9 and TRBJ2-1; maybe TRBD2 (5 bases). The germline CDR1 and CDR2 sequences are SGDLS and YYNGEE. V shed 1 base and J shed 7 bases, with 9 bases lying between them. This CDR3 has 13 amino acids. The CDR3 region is CASSVTPGNEQFF. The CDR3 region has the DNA TGTGCCAGCAGCGTAACCCCGGGGAATGAGCAGTTCTTC.

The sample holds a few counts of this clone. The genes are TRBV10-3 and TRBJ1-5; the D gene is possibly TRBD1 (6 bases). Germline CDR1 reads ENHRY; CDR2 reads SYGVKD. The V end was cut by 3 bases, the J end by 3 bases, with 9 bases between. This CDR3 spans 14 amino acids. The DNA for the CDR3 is TGTGCCATCAGTGATGACAGGTCCAATCAGCCCCAGCATTTT. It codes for CAISDDRSNQPQHF.

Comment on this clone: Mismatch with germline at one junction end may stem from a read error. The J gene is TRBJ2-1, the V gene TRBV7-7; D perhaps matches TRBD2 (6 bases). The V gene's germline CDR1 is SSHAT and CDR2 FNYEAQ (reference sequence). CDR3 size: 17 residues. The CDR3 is CASSFFTSGSSYNEQFF. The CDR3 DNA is TGTGCTAGCAGCTTCTTCACGAGCGGGTCATCCTACAATGAGCAGTTCTTC.

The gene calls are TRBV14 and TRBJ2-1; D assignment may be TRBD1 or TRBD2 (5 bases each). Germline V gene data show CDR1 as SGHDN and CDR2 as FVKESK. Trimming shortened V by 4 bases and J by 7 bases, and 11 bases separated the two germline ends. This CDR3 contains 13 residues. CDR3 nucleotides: TGTGCCAGCAGCCTCCCGTGGGGGAATGAGCAGTTCTTC. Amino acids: CASSLPWGNEQFF.

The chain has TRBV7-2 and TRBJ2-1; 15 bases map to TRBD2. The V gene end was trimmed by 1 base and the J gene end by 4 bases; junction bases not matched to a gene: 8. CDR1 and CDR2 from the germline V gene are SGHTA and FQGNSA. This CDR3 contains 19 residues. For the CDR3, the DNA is TGTGCCAGCAGCTTAGTCGGGACTAGCGGGGGGCAACGATACAATGAGCAGTTCTTC. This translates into CASSLVGTSGGQRYNEQFF.

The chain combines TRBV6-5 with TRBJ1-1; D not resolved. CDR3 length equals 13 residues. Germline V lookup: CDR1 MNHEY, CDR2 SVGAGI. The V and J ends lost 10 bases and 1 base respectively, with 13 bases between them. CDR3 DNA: TGTGCCACCCAACGGCTCCAGAACACTGAAGCTTTCTTT. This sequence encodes CATQRLQNTEAFF.

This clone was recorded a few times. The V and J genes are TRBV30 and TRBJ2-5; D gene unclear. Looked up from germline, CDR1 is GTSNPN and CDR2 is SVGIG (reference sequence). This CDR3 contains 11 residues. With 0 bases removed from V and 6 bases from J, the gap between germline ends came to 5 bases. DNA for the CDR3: TGTGCCTGGAGTGTTCGACAGACCCAGTACTTC. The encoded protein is CAWSVRQTQYF.

Here the CDR3 DNA reads TGTGCCAGCAGCCCGGACAGGAGCCGCACAGATACGCAGTATTTT. Encoded protein: CASSPDRSRTDTQYF. The chain carries TRBV7-2 and TRBJ2-3; 7 bases match TRBD1. Per germline, CDR1 SGHTA and CDR2 FQGNSA. Trimming cost V 5 bases and J 1 base; bases outside gene matches: 6. The CDR3 totals 15 residues.

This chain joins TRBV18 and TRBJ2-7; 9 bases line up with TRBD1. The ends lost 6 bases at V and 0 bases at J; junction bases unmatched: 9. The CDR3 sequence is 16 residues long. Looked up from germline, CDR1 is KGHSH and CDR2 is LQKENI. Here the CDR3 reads CASSPFGTGLSYEQYF. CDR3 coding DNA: TGTGCCAGCTCCCCCTTCGGGACAGGGCTCTCCTACGAGCAGTACTTC.

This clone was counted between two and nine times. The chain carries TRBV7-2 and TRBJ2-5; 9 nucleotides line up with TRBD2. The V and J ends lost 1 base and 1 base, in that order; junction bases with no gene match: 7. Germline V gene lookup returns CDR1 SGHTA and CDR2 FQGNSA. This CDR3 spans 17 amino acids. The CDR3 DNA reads TGTGCCAGCAGCTTAGTTCTTAGCGGGAGCTTCCAAGAGACCCAGTACTTC. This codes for CASSLVLSGSFQETQYF.

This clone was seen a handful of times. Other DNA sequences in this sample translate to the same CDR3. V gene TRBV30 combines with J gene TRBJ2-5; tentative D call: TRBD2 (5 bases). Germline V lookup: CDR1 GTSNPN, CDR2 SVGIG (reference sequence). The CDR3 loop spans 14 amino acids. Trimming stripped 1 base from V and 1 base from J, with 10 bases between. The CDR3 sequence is CAWSAGRGQETQYF. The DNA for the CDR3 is TGTGCCTGGAGTGCAGGCCGGGGCCAAGAGACCCAGTACTTC.

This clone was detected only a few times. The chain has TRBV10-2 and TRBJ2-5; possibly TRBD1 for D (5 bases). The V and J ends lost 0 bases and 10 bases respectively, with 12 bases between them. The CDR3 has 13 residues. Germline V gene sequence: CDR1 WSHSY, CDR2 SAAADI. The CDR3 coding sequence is TGCGCCAGCAGTGAGTCGCCCCCCGGACACCAGTACTTC. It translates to CASSESPPGHQYF.

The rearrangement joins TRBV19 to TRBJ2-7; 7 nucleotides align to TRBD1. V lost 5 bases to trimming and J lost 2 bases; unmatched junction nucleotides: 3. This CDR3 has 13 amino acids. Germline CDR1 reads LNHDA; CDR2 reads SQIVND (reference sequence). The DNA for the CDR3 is TGTGCCAGTAGTCAGGGACAGCCCTACGAGCAGTACTTC. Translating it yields CASSQGQPYEQYF.

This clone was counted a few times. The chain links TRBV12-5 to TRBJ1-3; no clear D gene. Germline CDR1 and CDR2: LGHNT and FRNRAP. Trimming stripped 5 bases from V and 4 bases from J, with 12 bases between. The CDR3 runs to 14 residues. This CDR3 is CASGPGEDGNTIYF. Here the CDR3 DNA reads TGTGCTAGTGGTCCCGGGGAGGACGGAAACACCATATATTTT.

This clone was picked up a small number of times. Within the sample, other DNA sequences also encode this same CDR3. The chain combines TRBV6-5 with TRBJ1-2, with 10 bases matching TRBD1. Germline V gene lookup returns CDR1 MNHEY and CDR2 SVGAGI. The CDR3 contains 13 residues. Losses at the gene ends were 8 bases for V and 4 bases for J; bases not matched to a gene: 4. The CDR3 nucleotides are TGTGCCAGCCGGGGACAGGGGCCCTATGGCTACACCTTC. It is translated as CASRGQGPYGYTF.

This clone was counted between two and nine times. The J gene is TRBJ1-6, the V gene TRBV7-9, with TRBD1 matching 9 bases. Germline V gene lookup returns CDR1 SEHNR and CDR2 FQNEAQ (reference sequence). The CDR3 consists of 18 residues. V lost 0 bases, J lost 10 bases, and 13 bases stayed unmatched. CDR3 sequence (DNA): TGTGCCAGCAGCTTAGCGGGGTCAGCCGGGACAGGGAACTCACCCCTCCACTTT. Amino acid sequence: CASSLAGSAGTGNSPLHF.